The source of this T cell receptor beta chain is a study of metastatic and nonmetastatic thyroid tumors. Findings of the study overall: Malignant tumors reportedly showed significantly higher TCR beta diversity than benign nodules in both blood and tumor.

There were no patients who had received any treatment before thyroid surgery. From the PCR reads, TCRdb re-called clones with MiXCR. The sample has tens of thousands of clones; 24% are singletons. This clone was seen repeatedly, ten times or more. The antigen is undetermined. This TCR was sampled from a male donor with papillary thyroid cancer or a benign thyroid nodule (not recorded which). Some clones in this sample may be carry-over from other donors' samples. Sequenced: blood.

This CDR3 is CASSVVPQGYEQYF. The CDR3 DNA is TGTGCCAGCAGCGTAGTCCCCCAGGGATACGAGCAGTACTTC. This chain links TRBV9 with TRBJ2-7, with D possibly matching TRBD1 (5 bases). The V end lost 0 bases, the J end lost 4 bases, and 11 bases lay between the germline ends. This CDR3 has 14 amino acids. Per the germline V gene, CDR1 is SGDLS and CDR2 is YYNGEE.